Listed here are 13 T cell receptor beta chains from one sample, sequenced in a study of blood T cell repertoires in COVID-19. Using immunoSEQ multiplex PCR, the repertoire was profiled, and TCRdb retains in-frame clones only, with some absent. The sample comprises tens of thousands of clones, 65% to 85% of which are singletons, and 40% to 45% rests with the top ten. The material sequenced was peripheral blood. The receptors were gathered from an older man with active or convalescent COVID-19.

V gene TRBV10-3 combines with J gene TRBJ2-1; 10 positions agree with TRBD1. Germline-derived CDR1 and CDR2 are ENHRY and SYGVKD. Germline trimming cut 11 bases from V and 10 bases from J; bases unmatched to any gene: 8. This CDR3 is 12 amino acids long. The CDR3 DNA is TGTGCCGCCGGACAGGGGGAAAGGGAGCAGTTCTTC. It is translated as CAAGQGEREQFF.

The rearrangement uses TRBV3-1 (or the pseudogene TRBV3-2) and TRBJ1-1, with D perhaps TRBD1 (5 bases). The V end was cut by 0 bases, the J end by 4 bases, with 9 bases between. This CDR3 comprises 14 residues. Germline V lookup: CDR1 LGHDT, CDR2 YNNKEL (reference sequence). CDR3 sequence (DNA): TGTGCCAGCAGCCAAGATTGGAGGGGCACTGAAGCTTTCTTT. Its protein is CASSQDWRGTEAFF.

This clone was seen a single time. CDR3 DNA sequence: TGTGCCATCATGAGCGGGGGCGACACAGATACGCAGTATTTT. Amino acids: CAIMSGGDTDTQYF. The J gene is TRBJ2-3, the V gene TRBV10-3; TRBD2 matches at 8 bases. CDR1 is ENHRY and CDR2 is SYGVKD in the germline V gene. Trimming removed 7 bases from V and 2 bases from J; junction bases left unmatched: 5. The CDR3 has 14 residues.

The chain carries TRBV6-5 and TRBJ1-1; possibly TRBD1 for D (6 bases). The CDR3 is 15 residues long. Trimming cost V 5 bases and J 4 bases, with 17 bases left between them. CDR1 and CDR2 from the germline V gene are MNHEY and SVGAGI. CDR3: CASSPSDRLSTEAFF. CDR3 sequence (DNA): TGTGCCAGCAGTCCTTCCGACAGGCTGAGCACTGAAGCTTTCTTT.

This clone was recorded a few times. The chain is built from TRBV9 and TRBJ2-7; TRBD1 agrees at 7 bases. Germline CDR1 is SGDLS and CDR2 is YYNGEE. The CDR3 consists of 15 residues. With 0 bases clipped from V and 4 bases from J, the junction kept 7 bases outside the gene matches. The CDR3 loop reads CASSVAPGTDYEQYF. Here the CDR3 DNA reads TGTGCCAGCAGCGTAGCCCCAGGGACAGATTACGAGCAGTACTTC.

This sequence joins TRBV19 and TRBJ1-6; tentatively, D is TRBD1 (5 bases). CDR1 and CDR2 from the germline V gene are LNHDA and SQIVND (reference sequence). The V gene lost 6 bases and the J gene lost 9 bases, with 18 bases spanning the gap. The CDR3 is 15 residues long. CDR3 in amino acids: CASSYDRRLTSPLHF. DNA of the CDR3: TGTGCCAGTAGCTACGACAGACGTCTTACTTCACCCCTCCACTTT.

The chain is built from TRBV19 and TRBJ2-2; the D gene is possibly TRBD1 (6 bases). Germline CDR1 reads LNHDA; CDR2 reads SQIVND (reference sequence). V shed 3 bases and J shed 7 bases, with 12 bases lying between them. This CDR3 comprises 14 residues. The CDR3 reads CASSIYQGFGELFF. CDR3 DNA sequence: TGTGCCAGTAGTATTTATCAGGGGTTCGGGGAGCTGTTTTTT.

V gene TRBV3-1 (or the pseudogene TRBV3-2) combines with J gene TRBJ2-2, with a tentative D call TRBD2 (6 bases). The CDR3 has 16 residues. The V gene's germline CDR1 is LGHDT and CDR2 YNNKEL (reference sequence). Trimming removed 4 bases at V and 6 bases at J, with 18 bases between. CDR3 sequence (DNA): TGTGCCAGCAGCCCGACGCAGTTCGGAGGGGCCGGGGAGCTGTTTTTT. Translation gives CASSPTQFGGAGELFF.

This clone was recorded many times. V usage is TRBV24-1 and J usage is TRBJ2-5, with 7 nucleotides matching TRBD2. Per the germline V gene, CDR1 is KGHDR and CDR2 is SFDVKD. The CDR3 is 15 amino acids. Trimming took 5 bases from V and 3 from J; bases not matched to a gene: 8. The CDR3 region has the DNA TGTGCCACCAGTGGCGGCGGTGCGGGGGAAGAGACCCAGTACTTC. Translation gives CATSGGGAGEETQYF.

The V call is TRBV28, the J call TRBJ1-5, with TRBD1 as a possible D gene (5 bases). There are 16 residues in the CDR3. Germline CDR1 and CDR2: MDHEN and SYDVKM. Trimming shortened V by 5 bases and J by 6 bases, and 20 bases separated the two germline ends. CDR3 DNA: TGTGCCAGCAGTCCACCCTCCCCGGGGAGGGGTCAGCCCCAGCATTTT. This encodes CASSPPSPGRGQPQHF.

This chain joins TRBV19 and TRBJ1-4; D perhaps matches TRBD1 (6 bases). The germline V gene encodes CDR1 LNHDA and CDR2 SQIVND (reference sequence). Deletions cut 4 bases from V and 7 bases from J, with 16 bases between. The CDR3 is 15 amino acids. This CDR3 is CASSNRGGQREKLFF. The DNA of the CDR3 is TGTGCCAGTAGTAATAGGGGGGGCCAGCGTGAAAAACTGTTTTTT.

The rearrangement links TRBV5-6 to TRBJ2-5; 10 nucleotides line up with TRBD2. Germline V CDR1 and CDR2: SGHDT, YYEEEE. V lost 4 bases to trimming and J lost 6 bases; unmatched junction nucleotides: 9. The CDR3 runs to 15 residues. CDR3 bases: TGTGCCAGCAGCACCCAGCGGGGGGGTAAAAAGACCCAGTACTTC. It encodes CASSTQRGGKKTQYF.

V is TRBV11-3 and J is TRBJ2-1; 9 nucleotides match TRBD1. CDR3 length: 13 residues. The trim removed 8 bases at V and 7 bases at J, leaving 6 bases unmatched. CDR1 SGHNT and CDR2 YENEEA come from the germline V gene. The CDR3 DNA sequence: TGTGCCAGCGGTGGGACAGGGAGAAATGAGCAGTTCTTC. Protein sequence: CASGGTGRNEQFF.